The 29 T cell receptor beta chains below come from one sample, sequenced in a study of CD8 T cells in Susac syndrome. Reverse transcription of about 0.5 to 1 ug RNA used random hexamers. TCRdb reprocessed the immunoSEQ multiplex PCR reads with MiXCR, giving one entry per CDR3 protein. The repertoire holds more than 55,000 distinct CDR3 sequences, with 95% as singletons. Input material: CD8+ T cells from PBMCs. These receptors were obtained from a human donor in good health.

The rearrangement joins TRBV30 to TRBJ2-7, with D perhaps TRBD2 (6 bases). V lost 2 bases and J 0 bases, leaving 17 bases between the germline ends. Germline CDR1 reads GTSNPN; CDR2 reads SVGIG (reference sequence). The CDR3 has 16 amino acids. As DNA, the CDR3 is TGTGCCTGGAGTACTAAACGGGACTCCCGCTCCTACGAGCAGTACTTC. The encoded protein is CAWSTKRDSRSYEQYF.

J is TRBJ2-1 and V is TRBV5-4; 11 bases line up with TRBD2. Germline loops: CDR1 SGHNT, CDR2 YYREEE (reference sequence). The CDR3 sequence is 15 residues long. V shed 1 base and J 4 bases; nucleotides not matched to a gene: 1. This CDR3 reads CASSLLAGGYNEQFF. In nucleotides, the CDR3 is TGTGCCAGCAGCTTGCTAGCGGGGGGATACAATGAGCAGTTCTTC.

The V gene is TRBV5-6, the J gene TRBJ1-5, with 11 bases lining up with TRBD1. The CDR3 is 19 amino acids. Germline CDR1 is SGHDT and CDR2 is YYEEEE. J gave up 0 bases and V 5 bases, and 13 bases lay outside the gene matches. This CDR3 reads CASRDPGQGGVDSNQPQHF. Here the CDR3 DNA reads TGTGCCAGCAGGGATCCGGGACAGGGGGGAGTGGATAGCAATCAGCCCCAGCATTTT. The variable domain in full, completed from reference TRBV5-6 and TRBJ1-5, reads DAGVTQSPTHLIKTRGQQVTLRCSPKSGHDTVSWYQQALGQGPQFIFQYYEEEERQRGNFPDRFSGHQFPNYSSELNVNALLLGDSALYLCASRDPGQGGVDSNQPQHFGDGTRLSIL.

In this sample, this clonotype turned up a few times. This rearrangement joins TRBV2 to TRBJ1-1; D unresolved. CDR3 length: 11 residues. Germline lookup yields CDR1 SNHLY and CDR2 FYNNEI. Trimming pared 5 bases from V and 5 bases from J, leaving 6 bases between. The CDR3 here is CASSSGTEAFF. The DNA for the CDR3 is TGTGCCAGCAGTTCCGGAACTGAAGCTTTCTTT.

The chain links TRBV28 to TRBJ2-5; D is unresolved. V dropped 3 bases and J dropped 5 bases, with 4 bases sitting between them. Germline V gene lookup returns CDR1 MDHEN and CDR2 SYDVKM. This CDR3 contains 11 residues. The CDR3 reads CASSFRETQYF. As DNA, the CDR3 is TGTGCCAGCAGTTTCCGGGAGACCCAGTACTTC.

This sequence joins TRBV20-1 and TRBJ1-2; D is possibly TRBD1 (6 bases). Germline values: CDR1 DFQATT, CDR2 SNEGSKA (reference sequence). The CDR3 consists of 15 residues. V was clipped by 0 bases and J by 5 bases, with 16 bases between them. The CDR3 DNA follows: TGCAGTGCTAGAGATGCGCGGGGGGCGCGGTATGGCTACACCTTC. It translates to CSARDARGARYGYTF.

This rearrangement joins TRBV29-1 to TRBJ1-2; no clear D gene. V dropped 7 bases and J dropped 4 bases, with 16 bases sitting between them. This CDR3 is 13 amino acids long. Germline V gene lookup returns CDR1 SQVTM and CDR2 ANQGSEA. CDR3 region: CSAERAVPYGYTF. DNA of the CDR3: TGCAGCGCCGAGCGGGCGGTCCCCTATGGCTACACCTTC.

The chain combines TRBV7-2 with TRBJ2-3; D possibly uses TRBD1 or TRBD2 (6 bases each). The CDR3 runs 16 residues. The germline V gene has CDR1 SGHTA and CDR2 FQGNSA. Trimming stripped 3 bases from V and 4 bases from J, with 17 bases between. CDR3 loop: CASSFLLGGRADTQYF. DNA for the CDR3: TGTGCCAGCAGCTTCCTCCTTGGGGGGCGCGCAGATACGCAGTATTTT.

V is TRBV12-3 or TRBV12-4 and J is TRBJ1-2, with 9 bases identical to TRBD1. Germline trimming cut 5 bases from V and 7 bases from J; bases unmatched to any gene: 2. The length of the CDR3 is 12 residues. The CDR3 DNA is TGTGCCAGCAGTACAGGGGGCCTTGGCTACACCTTC. This gives the protein CASSTGGLGYTF.

The V call is TRBV7-9, the J call TRBJ2-5, with 13 bases fitting TRBD2. Germline V lookup: CDR1 SEHNR, CDR2 FQNEAQ (reference sequence). With V trimmed by 3 bases and J by 5 bases, 6 bases remained unmatched. The CDR3 consists of 16 residues. The CDR3, as DNA: TGTGCCAGCAGCTTCCCACTAGCGGGGGGGCTCGAGACCCAGTACTTC. Encoded protein: CASSFPLAGGLETQYF.

V is TRBV5-6 and J is TRBJ1-2; unclear D gene. The V and J ends lost 3 bases and 4 bases respectively, with 10 bases between them. This CDR3 is 13 amino acids long. From germline, CDR1 is SGHDT and CDR2 YYEEEE. This CDR3 reads CASSSVGFYGYTF. CDR3 DNA: TGTGCCAGCAGCTCCGTGGGCTTCTATGGCTACACCTTC.

The gene calls are TRBV28 and TRBJ1-5; D might be TRBD1 (6 bases). Germline CDR1 is MDHEN and CDR2 is SYDVKM. Trimming stripped 10 bases from V and 0 bases from J, with 16 bases between. This CDR3 contains 15 residues. The CDR3 reads CATSGAASSNQPQHF. CDR3 in DNA: TGTGCCACCTCGGGGGCCGCCAGTAGCAATCAGCCCCAGCATTTT. Full variable domain (outside the CDR3, taken from reference TRBV28 and TRBJ1-5): DVKVTQSSRYLVKRTGEKVFLECVQDMDHENMFWYRQDPGLGLRLIYFSYDVKMKEKGDIPEGYSVSREKKERFSLILESASTNQTSMYLCATSGAASSNQPQHFGDGTRLSIL.

The J gene is TRBJ2-1, the V gene TRBV29-1; no reliable D call. CDR1 is SQVTM, CDR2 ANQGSEA, per germline. Trimming pared 2 bases from V and 6 bases from J, leaving 17 bases between. CDR3 length: 15 residues. CDR3 protein: CSVESAAVNPNEQFF. The CDR3 DNA is TGCAGCGTTGAATCGGCAGCCGTTAACCCCAATGAGCAGTTCTTC.

Details on this clonotype: A junction end diverges from the germline sequence, so it may reflect a read error. The V call is TRBV27, the J call TRBJ1-3; D is perhaps TRBD1 (5 bases). Germline lookup yields CDR1 MNHEY and CDR2 SMNVEV (reference sequence). This CDR3 is built from 16 residues. CDR3 region: CASRSSRWGSENTIYF. The CDR3 DNA sequence: TGTGCCAGCAGGTCATCGAGGTGGGGGTCTGAAAACACCATATATTTT.

The V and J genes are TRBV5-1 and TRBJ2-7, with 8 positions matching TRBD1. V shed 2 bases, J shed 0 bases, and the junction held 1 base outside the gene matches. Germline V lookup: CDR1 SGHRS, CDR2 YFSETQ. This CDR3 spans 14 amino acids. The CDR3 DNA is TGCGCCAGCAGCTTTGGGACAGGCTCCTACGAGCAGTACGTC. Translation: CASSFGTGSYEQYV.

This clonotype was picked up one time. V and J are TRBV5-1 and TRBJ1-3; 9 nucleotides line up with TRBD1. CDR1 and CDR2 (germline): SGHRS, YFSETQ. V was clipped by 7 bases and J by 3 bases; unmatched bases: 32. This CDR3 contains 23 residues. CDR3 sequence reads: CASLLYGTGKESGWIRCGNTIYF. Here the CDR3 DNA reads TGCGCCAGCCTCCTCTACGGGACAGGGAAAGAATCGGGATGGATTCGGTGTGGAAACACCATATATTTT.

The rearrangement uses TRBV21-1 and TRBJ1-5; the table's D gene call, TRBD1, was not cross checked with the DNA. TRBV21-1 is given as a pseudogene. The length of the CDR3 is 16 residues. In nucleotides, the CDR3 is TGTGCCAGCAGCAGCCGCCCAGGGTTTCAGGGTCAGCCCCAGCATTTT. Translating it yields CASSSRPGFQGQPQHF.

This chain uses TRBV7-9 with TRBJ2-2, with D possibly being TRBD2 (5 bases). CDR1 and CDR2 from the germline V gene are SEHNR and FQNEAQ (reference sequence). V was pared by 5 bases and J by 0 bases, with 13 bases between. The CDR3 loop spans 16 amino acids. The CDR3 sequence is CASSHPRSANTGELFF. For the CDR3, the DNA is TGTGCCAGCAGCCACCCCCGTAGCGCGAACACCGGGGAGCTGTTTTTT.

J is TRBJ2-5 and V is TRBV7-9; D is uncertain. Trimming pared 0 bases from V and 1 base from J, leaving 0 bases between. The CDR3 loop spans 12 amino acids. Germline V gene lookup returns CDR1 SEHNR and CDR2 FQNEAQ (reference sequence). As DNA, the CDR3 is TGTGCCAGCAGCTTAGCCCAAGAGACCCAGTACTTC. The encoded protein is CASSLAQETQYF.

This chain joins TRBV7-6 and TRBJ2-7; D tentatively fits TRBD1 or TRBD2 (5 bases each). The CDR3 contains 14 residues. Germline assignment: CDR1 SGHVS and CDR2 FNYEAQ. The V and J ends lost 5 bases and 3 bases respectively, with 14 bases between them. CDR3 in DNA: TGTGCCAGCAGCCAAAGGTGGGGGAGCTACGAGCAGTACTTC. Translating it yields CASSQRWGSYEQYF.

The CDR3 reads CASSPYWGELEQETQYF. CDR3 sequence (DNA): TGTGCCAGCAGCCCATACTGGGGGGAGTTGGAACAAGAGACCCAGTACTTC. The V call is TRBV3-1, the J call TRBJ2-5; TRBD2 might be the D (6 bases). Germline V gene lookup returns CDR1 LGHDT and CDR2 YNNKEL (reference sequence). The CDR3 has 17 residues. Trimming left V 4 bases short and J 2 bases short, with 20 bases between.

The chain couples TRBV27 to TRBJ1-2; tentatively, D is TRBD1 (6 bases). Germline CDR1 reads MNHEY; CDR2 reads SMNVEV (reference sequence). This CDR3 comprises 13 residues. Trimming shortened V by 1 base and J by 8 bases, and 11 bases separated the two germline ends. In DNA, the CDR3 is TGTGCCAGCAGTTTATGGGGGGGCGAGGGCTACACCTTC. Protein sequence: CASSLWGGEGYTF.

The rearrangement joins TRBV7-9 to TRBJ1-2; D unclear. CDR1 is SEHNR and CDR2 is FQNEAQ in the germline V gene (reference sequence). The CDR3 is 13 residues long. Trimming took 7 bases from V and 4 from J, leaving 13 bases between them. CDR3 residues: CASTGPGVYGYTF. In nucleotides, the CDR3 is TGTGCCAGCACCGGGCCTGGAGTCTATGGCTACACCTTC.

The V call is TRBV30, the J call TRBJ1-1; D perhaps matches TRBD1 (5 bases). V was cut by 4 bases and J by 8 bases, with 20 bases left in between. The germline V gene has CDR1 GTSNPN and CDR2 SVGIG (reference sequence). The CDR3 sequence is 14 residues long. The CDR3 spells CAWTPWTLGEEAFF. CDR3 DNA sequence: TGTGCCTGGACCCCGTGGACATTAGGGGAGGAAGCTTTCTTT.

The rearrangement links TRBV7-3 to TRBJ2-1; the D is unclear. CDR3 length: 14 amino acids. Between the trimmed V and J ends, which lost 2 bases and 8 bases, there was a span of 13 bases. Per germline, CDR1 SGHTA and CDR2 FQGTGA. Here the CDR3 reads CASSLYPEGYEQFF. CDR3 DNA sequence: TGTGCCAGCAGCTTATACCCGGAAGGGTATGAGCAGTTCTTC.

The chain couples TRBV4-3 to TRBJ2-2, with D perhaps given as TRBD1 or TRBD2 (6 bases each). With 1 base removed from V and 4 bases from J, the gap between germline ends came to 10 bases. The CDR3 runs to 15 residues. Germline V CDR1 and CDR2: LGHNA, YSLEER. In DNA form, the CDR3 reads TGCGCCAGCAGCCAAGGCCGGGGGCGCACCGGGGAGCTGTTTTTT. It translates to CASSQGRGRTGELFF.

The chain joins TRBV20-1 to TRBJ1-2; no definite D call. V was shortened by 1 base and J by 2 bases, with 14 bases between the two germline ends. This CDR3 spans 15 amino acids. The germline CDR1 and CDR2 sequences are DFQATT and SNEGSKA (reference sequence). This CDR3 is CSARANTEINYGYTF. The CDR3 bases are TGCAGTGCTAGAGCGAACACGGAAATCAACTATGGCTACACCTTC.

The J gene is TRBJ2-7, the V gene TRBV7-2; D is ambiguous. Per the germline V gene, CDR1 is SGHTA and CDR2 is FQGNSA. The CDR3 is 11 residues long. V was pared by 9 bases and J by 3 bases, with 9 bases between. CDR3 sequence reads: CASHDIYEQYV. The CDR3 DNA follows: TGTGCCAGTCACGATATCTACGAGCAGTACGTC.

This clonotype was counted a few times. The rearrangement uses TRBV5-1 and TRBJ2-5; D is ambiguous. The CDR3 covers 13 residues. In germline, CDR1 is SGHRS, CDR2 YFSETQ. Trimming took 0 bases from V and 0 from J, leaving 3 bases between them. CDR3 region: CASSLEYQETQYF. CDR3 in DNA: TGCGCCAGCAGCTTGGAGTACCAAGAGACCCAGTACTTC.